The 16 T cell receptor beta chains listed next were all sequenced from one sample in a study of T cell responses to AZD1222 COVID-19 vaccine. The data were produced by immunoSEQ multiplex PCR, yet TCRdb's version contains in-frame clones alone and is incomplete. The repertoire holds roughly 120,000 clones, with roughly 85% as singletons. The source was peripheral blood, collected 28 days after the second AZD1222 dose. These TCRs come from an adult who received the AZD1222 COVID-19 vaccine.

In this sample, this clone turned up once. The J gene is TRBJ2-1, the V gene TRBV5-1; D uncertain. Germline loops: CDR1 SGHRS, CDR2 YFSETQ. The CDR3 covers 14 residues. V was trimmed by 0 bases and J by 2 bases, leaving 6 bases between them. CDR3 bases: TGCGCCAGCAGCTTGGACTGGGCCTACAATGAGCAGTTCTTC. This gives the protein CASSLDWAYNEQFF.

The chain employs TRBV6-5 and TRBJ1-1; 9 bases agree with TRBD1. CDR1 MNHEY and CDR2 SVGAGI come from the germline V gene. With 4 bases clipped from V and 1 base from J, the junction kept 4 bases outside the gene matches. The CDR3 is 15 residues long. CDR3 protein: CASSSLTGGNTEAFF. The CDR3 DNA sequence: TGTGCCAGCAGTTCCCTGACAGGGGGGAACACTGAAGCTTTCTTT.

The rearrangement links TRBV2 to TRBJ2-5, with TRBD2 matching 8 bases. V dropped 7 bases and J dropped 7; count of bases not matched to a gene: 11. Germline CDR1 reads SNHLY; CDR2 reads FYNNEI. This CDR3 comprises 14 residues. CDR3 DNA: TGTGCCAGCACATCTCGGGAGGGTGGGGGGACCCAGTACTTC. Translating it yields CASTSREGGGTQYF.

This clone was recorded once. The chain recombines TRBV7-3 with TRBJ2-3; 8 nucleotides line up with TRBD1. The J segment lost 3 bases and the V segment lost 1 base, leaving 6 bases of the junction unmatched. Germline-derived CDR1 and CDR2 are SGHTA and FQGTGA. This CDR3 is built from 16 residues. The CDR3 bases are TGTGCCAGCAGCTTAAAGGACAGGGCGGGGACAGATACGCAGTATTTT. Protein: CASSLKDRAGTDTQYF.

This clone was observed a single time. This rearrangement joins TRBV10-2 to TRBJ1-1; D is perhaps TRBD1 (5 bases). The CDR3 contains 13 residues. Trimming removed 6 bases from V and 2 bases from J, with 10 bases in between. The germline V gene encodes CDR1 WSHSY and CDR2 SAAADI. The CDR3 DNA follows: TGCGCCAGCAGGCCCGGGACCAACACTGAAGCTTTCTTT. Protein product: CASRPGTNTEAFF.

The rearrangement links TRBV6-4 to TRBJ2-6; D is uncertain. The germline V and J ends were trimmed by 4 bases and 0 bases, with 13 bases remaining between them. Germline V CDR1 and CDR2: MRHNA, SNTAGT. The CDR3 covers 17 residues. CDR3 amino acids: CASSASGPSSGANVLTF. CDR3 coding DNA: TGTGCCAGCAGTGCTTCCGGGCCTAGCTCTGGGGCCAACGTCCTGACTTTC.

The J gene is TRBJ1-1, the V gene TRBV6-5; TRBD1 matches 9 bases. The CDR3 is 14 residues long. Losses at the gene ends were 8 bases for V and 2 bases for J; bases not matched to a gene: 6. Germline CDR1 is MNHEY and CDR2 is SVGAGI. CDR3 loop: CASLLGQGNTEAFF. The CDR3 DNA reads TGTGCCAGCTTACTGGGACAGGGAAACACTGAAGCTTTCTTT.

In its sample, this clone was seen once. The chain links TRBV27 to TRBJ2-3; D not resolved. Between the trimmed V and J ends, which lost 2 bases and 5 bases, there was a span of 2 bases. The germline V gene encodes CDR1 MNHEY and CDR2 SMNVEV (reference sequence). This CDR3 has 11 amino acids. The CDR3 reads CASSLRDTQYF. In nucleotides, the CDR3 is TGTGCCAGCAGTTTAAGAGATACGCAGTATTTT.

The chain is built from TRBV30 and TRBJ2-3, with 10 bases that match TRBD2. Losses at the gene ends were 0 bases for V and 2 bases for J; bases not matched to a gene: 8. Germline V CDR1 and CDR2: GTSNPN, SVGIG (reference sequence). CDR3 length: 17 amino acids. This CDR3 reads CAWSVGLAGAFTDTQYF. The DNA for the CDR3 is TGTGCCTGGAGTGTAGGTCTAGCGGGGGCGTTCACAGATACGCAGTATTTT. The whole variable domain, filled in from reference TRBV30 and TRBJ2-3, reads SQTIHQWPATLVQPVGSPLSLECTVEGTSNPNLYWYRQAAGRGLQLLFYSVGIGQISSEVPQNLSASRPQDRQFILSSKKLLLSDSGFYLCAWSVGLAGAFTDTQYFGPGTRLTVL.

This clone was seen a handful of times. The chain couples TRBV2 to TRBJ1-2, with no clear D. Trimming took off 6 bases at V and 3 bases at J, with 14 bases between the two ends. CDR3 length equals 14 residues. In germline, CDR1 is SNHLY, CDR2 FYNNEI. CDR3 DNA: TGTGCCAGCAGCTCGACACCGGAGGACTATGGCTACACCTTC. It specifies CASSSTPEDYGYTF.

This clone occurred once. The rearrangement uses TRBV5-4 and TRBJ1-2; 10 nucleotides line up with TRBD1. In germline, CDR1 is SGHNT, CDR2 YYREEE (reference sequence). The CDR3 has 15 amino acids. V dropped 4 bases and J dropped 0; count of bases not matched to a gene: 3. CDR3 sequence reads: CASSTGQGTNYGYTF. CDR3 DNA: TGTGCCAGCAGCACGGGACAGGGGACTAACTATGGCTACACCTTC.

The chain has TRBV7-9 and TRBJ2-1; D may be TRBD1 (6 bases). Trimming left V 3 bases short and J 6 bases short, with 15 bases between. From germline, CDR1 is SEHNR and CDR2 FQNEAQ (reference sequence). This CDR3 has 15 residues. The CDR3 sequence is CASSLKWQGINEQFF. The CDR3 DNA is TGTGCCAGCAGCTTGAAATGGCAGGGGATCAATGAGCAGTTCTTC.

The J gene is TRBJ1-3, the V gene TRBV3-1 (or the pseudogene TRBV3-2); D perhaps matches TRBD1 (6 bases). CDR1 and CDR2 (germline): LGHDT, YNNKEL (reference sequence). CDR3 length: 17 residues. Trimming took 4 bases from V and 4 from J, leaving 20 bases between them. CDR3 in DNA: TGTGCCAGCAGCCCACAGACAGGCCGGGGGTGGGGAAACACCATATATTTT. Its translation: CASSPQTGRGWGNTIYF.

The genes are TRBV7-9 and TRBJ1-2; no firm D call. CDR3 size: 13 residues. Germline-derived CDR1 and CDR2 are SEHNR and FQNEAQ (reference sequence). Trimming took 3 bases from V and 8 from J, leaving 13 bases between them. CDR3 loop: CASSFQHALGYTF. CDR3 nucleotide sequence: TGTGCCAGCAGCTTTCAGCACGCTTTGGGCTACACCTTC.

The chain couples TRBV6-1 to TRBJ1-6; D gene uncertain. Per germline, CDR1 MNHNS and CDR2 SASEGT. CDR3 size: 14 residues. V lost 3 bases, J lost 7 bases, and 10 bases lay in between. CDR3 loop: CASSDGRANSPLHF. The CDR3 region has the DNA TGTGCCAGCAGTGATGGTAGGGCGAATTCACCCCTCCACTTT.

J is TRBJ1-1 and V is TRBV15; 7 bases are a match to TRBD1. With V trimmed by 1 base and J by 0 bases, 11 bases remained unmatched. Germline V gives CDR1 LNHNV, CDR2 YYDKDF (reference sequence). The CDR3 is 18 amino acids. CDR3 loop: CATSRGAAGQSMNTEAFF. DNA of the CDR3: TGTGCCACCAGCAGAGGAGCGGCGGGACAGTCCATGAACACTGAAGCTTTCTTT. Full variable domain (missing parts from reference TRBV15 and TRBJ1-1): DAMVIQNPRYQVTQFGKPVTLSCSQTLNHNVMYWYQQKSSQAPKLLFHYYDKDFNNEADTPDNFQSRRPNTSFCFLDIRSPGLGDTAMYLCATSRGAAGQSMNTEAFFGQGTRLTVV.